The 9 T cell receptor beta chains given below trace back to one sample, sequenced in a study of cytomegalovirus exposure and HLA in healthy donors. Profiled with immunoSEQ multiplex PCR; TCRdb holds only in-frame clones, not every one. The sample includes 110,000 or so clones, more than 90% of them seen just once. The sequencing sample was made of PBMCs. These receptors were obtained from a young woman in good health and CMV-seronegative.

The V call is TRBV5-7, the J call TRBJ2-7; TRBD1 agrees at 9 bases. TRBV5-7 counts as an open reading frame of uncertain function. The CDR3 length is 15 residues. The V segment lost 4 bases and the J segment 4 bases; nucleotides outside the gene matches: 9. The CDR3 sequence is CASSVRRTGVYEQYF. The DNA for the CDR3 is TGTGCCAGCAGCGTCCGGCGGACAGGGGTTTACGAGCAGTACTTC.

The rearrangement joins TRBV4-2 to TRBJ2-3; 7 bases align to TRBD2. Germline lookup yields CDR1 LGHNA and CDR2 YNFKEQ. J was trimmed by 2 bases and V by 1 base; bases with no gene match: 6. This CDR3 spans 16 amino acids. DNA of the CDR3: TGTGCCAGCAGCCAAGTAGCGGGCGTCTACACAGATACGCAGTATTTT. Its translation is CASSQVAGVYTDTQYF.

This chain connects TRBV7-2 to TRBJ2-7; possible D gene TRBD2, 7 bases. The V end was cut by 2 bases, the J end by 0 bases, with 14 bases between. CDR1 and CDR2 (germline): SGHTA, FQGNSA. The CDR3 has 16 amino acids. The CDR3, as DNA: TGTGCCAGCAGCTTACTTAACGGGGGGCGCTCCTACGAGCAGTACTTC. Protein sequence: CASSLLNGGRSYEQYF. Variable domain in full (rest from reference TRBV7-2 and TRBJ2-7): GAGVSQSPSNKVTEKGKDVELRCDPISGHTALYWYRQSLGQGLEFLIYFQGNSAPDKSGLPSDRFSAERTGGSVSTLTIQRTQQEDSAVYLCASSLLNGGRSYEQYFGPGTRLTVT.

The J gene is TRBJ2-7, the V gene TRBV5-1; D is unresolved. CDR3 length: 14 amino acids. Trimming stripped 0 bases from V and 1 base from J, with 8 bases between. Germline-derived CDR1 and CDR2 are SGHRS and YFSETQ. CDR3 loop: CASSLVGSSYEQYF. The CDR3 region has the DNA TGCGCCAGCAGCTTGGTTGGCAGTTCCTACGAGCAGTACTTC.

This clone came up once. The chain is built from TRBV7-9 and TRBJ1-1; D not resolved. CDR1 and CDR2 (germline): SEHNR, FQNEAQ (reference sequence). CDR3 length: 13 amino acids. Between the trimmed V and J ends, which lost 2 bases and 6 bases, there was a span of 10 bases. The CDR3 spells CASSLSRGPEAFF. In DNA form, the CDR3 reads TGTGCCAGCAGCTTAAGCCGGGGTCCTGAAGCTTTCTTT. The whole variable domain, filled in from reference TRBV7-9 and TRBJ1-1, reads DTGVSQNPRHKITKRGQNVTFRCDPISEHNRLYWYRQTLGQGPEFLTYFQNEAQLEKSRLLSDRFSAERPKGSFSTLEIQRTEQGDSAMYLCASSLSRGPEAFFGQGTRLTVV.

DNA of the CDR3: TGCAGCGTTACCCCCTTGGGCTTGGGGACCCAGTACTTC. It translates to CSVTPLGLGTQYF. J is TRBJ2-5 and V is TRBV29-1; D remains unclear. The CDR3 extends over 13 amino acids. Trimming stripped 5 bases from V and 7 bases from J, with 17 bases between. Germline-derived CDR1 and CDR2 are SQVTM and ANQGSEA.

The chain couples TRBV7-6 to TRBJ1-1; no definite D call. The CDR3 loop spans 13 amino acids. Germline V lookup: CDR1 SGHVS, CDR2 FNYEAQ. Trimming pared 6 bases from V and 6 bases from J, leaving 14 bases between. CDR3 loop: CASSYPGRSEAFF. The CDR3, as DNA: TGTGCCAGCAGTTACCCCGGCAGGTCTGAAGCTTTCTTT.

CDR3 sequence reads: CASKRGVGADTQYF. The DNA of the CDR3 is TGTGCCAGCAAGCGAGGAGTCGGCGCAGATACGCAGTATTTT. V is TRBV6-5 and J is TRBJ2-3, with unresolved D. V lost 7 bases to trimming and J lost 4 bases, with 15 bases between them. This CDR3 comprises 14 residues. Per germline, CDR1 MNHEY and CDR2 SVGAGI.

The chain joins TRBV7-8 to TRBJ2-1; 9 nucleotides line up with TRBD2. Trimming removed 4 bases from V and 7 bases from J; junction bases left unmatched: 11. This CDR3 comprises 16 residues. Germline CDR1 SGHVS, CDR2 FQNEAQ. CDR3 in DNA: TGTGCCAGCAGCTCGATCGATATTAGCGGGAGTAATGAGCAGTTCTTC. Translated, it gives CASSSIDISGSNEQFF.